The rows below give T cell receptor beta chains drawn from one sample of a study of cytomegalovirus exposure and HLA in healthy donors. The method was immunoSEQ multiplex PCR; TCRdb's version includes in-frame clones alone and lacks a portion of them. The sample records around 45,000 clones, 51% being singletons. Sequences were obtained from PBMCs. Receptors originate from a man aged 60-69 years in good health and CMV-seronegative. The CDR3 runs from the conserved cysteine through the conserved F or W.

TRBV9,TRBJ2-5,CASSQGGASGIPGRETQYF
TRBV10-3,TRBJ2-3,CAISGREADTQYF
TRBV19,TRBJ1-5,CASSEGTGPQPQHF
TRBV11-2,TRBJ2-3,CASSLVLGLSTDTQYF
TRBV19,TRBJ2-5,CASSTGSRGTQYF
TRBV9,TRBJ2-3,CASSPRWGLTDTQYF
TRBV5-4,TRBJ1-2,CASSLDGGANGYTF
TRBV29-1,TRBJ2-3,CSVTTQADTQYF
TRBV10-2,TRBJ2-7,CASRLVPHEQYF
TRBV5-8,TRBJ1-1,CASSSDSRNTEAFF
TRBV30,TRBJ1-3,CAYTAGYSGNTIYF
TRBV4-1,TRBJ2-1,CASSQDRGQGYNEQFF
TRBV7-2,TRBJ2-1,CASSLQPSGGAYNEQFF
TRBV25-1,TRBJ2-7,CASGDSDSYEQYF
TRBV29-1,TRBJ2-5,CSIRRDRGETQYF
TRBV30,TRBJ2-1,CAWRPQTRTSGNVWGEQFF
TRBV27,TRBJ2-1,CASSLTSSYNEQFF
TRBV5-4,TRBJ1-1,CASSLGDIPTGWSAFF
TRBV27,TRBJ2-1,CASSLYGQVQAEQFF
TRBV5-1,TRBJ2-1,CASSLAWGGKAEQFF
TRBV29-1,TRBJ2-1,CSVDVGTSERSSYNEQFF
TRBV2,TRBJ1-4,CASSRGPNEKLFF
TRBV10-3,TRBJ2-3,CAISESAAGGRGDTQYF
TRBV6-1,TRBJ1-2,CASSEGGTPNYGYTF
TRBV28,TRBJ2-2,CASSLRRGNTGELFF
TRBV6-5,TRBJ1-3,CASRPDRADGNTIYF
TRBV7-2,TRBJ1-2,CASSLGGAGGNAGYTF
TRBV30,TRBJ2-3,CAWSVRGGRSTQYF
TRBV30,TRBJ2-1,CALEGPNEQFF
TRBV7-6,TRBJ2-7,CASSLAVPGQGYEQYF
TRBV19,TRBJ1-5,CASSNTGGNQPQHF
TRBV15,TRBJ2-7,CATSRDRLAGEQYF
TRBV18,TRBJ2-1,CASSPRRGRDEQFF
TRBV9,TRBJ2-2,CASRDRNTGELFF
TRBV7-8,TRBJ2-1,CASSVRTGSYNEQFF
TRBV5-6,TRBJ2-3,CASSGGQGTDTQYF
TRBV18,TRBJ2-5,CASSPGASETQYF